What follows are 30 T cell receptor beta chains derived from one specimen sequenced in a study of blood T cell repertoires in COVID-19. The method was immunoSEQ multiplex PCR; TCRdb's version includes in-frame clones alone and lacks a portion of them. This table has roughly 160,000 clones, around four fifths appearing once. Specimen: peripheral blood. Receptors were obtained from a woman at least 80 years old with COVID-19, enrolled during active disease.

The chain couples TRBV5-1 to TRBJ2-1, with TRBD2 identical over 8 bases. The J segment lost 7 bases and the V segment lost 0 bases, leaving 3 bases of the junction unmatched. Germline-derived CDR1 and CDR2 are SGHRS and YFSETQ. The CDR3 covers 14 residues. In DNA, the CDR3 is TGCGCCAGCAGCTTGGCCGGGACTAGGAATGAGCAGTTCTTC. It encodes CASSLAGTRNEQFF.

The chain couples TRBV6-5 to TRBJ2-1; 9 positions agree with TRBD2. V lost 3 bases to trimming and J lost 5 bases; unmatched junction nucleotides: 5. CDR1 MNHEY and CDR2 SVGAGI come from the germline V gene. The CDR3 runs 15 residues. In DNA, the CDR3 is TGTGCCAGCAGTTATCTTAGCGGGAGTCACAATGAGCAGTTCTTC. Its translation: CASSYLSGSHNEQFF.

The V call is TRBV27, the J call TRBJ2-7, with a tentative D call TRBD1 (5 bases). This CDR3 comprises 15 residues. Trimming cost V 8 bases and J 1 base, with 18 bases left between them. CDR1 and CDR2 (germline): MNHEY, SMNVEV (reference sequence). The CDR3 nucleotides are TGTGCCAGCTCCACCCTAGACAGTCTGTCCTACGAGCAGTACTTC. Translating gives CASSTLDSLSYEQYF.

The J gene is TRBJ2-7, the V gene TRBV2; perhaps TRBD2 as D (6 bases). Germline CDR1 reads SNHLY; CDR2 reads FYNNEI. The V end was cut by 7 bases, the J end by 3 bases, with 22 bases between. The length of the CDR3 is 16 residues. CDR3 residues: CASIPGLRSILYEQYF. DNA for the CDR3: TGTGCCAGCATCCCGGGACTCCGCTCTATACTCTACGAGCAGTACTTC.

The sample holds one count of this clone. This chain connects TRBV5-4 to TRBJ2-5; possibly TRBD1 for D (5 bases). Germline V CDR1 and CDR2: SGHNT, YYREEE (reference sequence). V gave up 2 bases and J gave up 7 bases, with 15 bases separating them. This CDR3 is built from 14 residues. In nucleotides, the CDR3 is TGTGCCAGCAGCTTTCGGCAGGGTATCGGGACCCAGTACTTC. It encodes CASSFRQGIGTQYF.

This clone appeared a single time. The rearrangement uses TRBV7-3 and TRBJ1-3; D is unclear. V was shortened by 3 bases and J by 4 bases, with 13 bases between the two germline ends. CDR3 length: 15 residues. Per the germline V gene, CDR1 is SGHTA and CDR2 is FQGTGA. The CDR3 protein is CASSLSGGLGNTIYF. The CDR3 DNA sequence: TGTGCCAGCAGCTTGTCAGGAGGGCTAGGAAACACCATATATTTT.

The V call is TRBV9, the J call TRBJ1-1, with D possibly being TRBD1 (6 bases). Trimming took off 7 bases at V and 4 bases at J, with 14 bases between the two ends. Germline V gene sequence: CDR1 SGDLS, CDR2 YYNGEE. The CDR3 has 13 amino acids. The CDR3 nucleotides are TGTGCCAGCGGAAACAGGGCTGGCACTGAAGCTTTCTTT. It yields the protein CASGNRAGTEAFF.

The chain employs TRBV30 and TRBJ2-5; TRBD1 matches 9 bases. CDR1 GTSNPN and CDR2 SVGIG come from the germline V gene (reference sequence). V trimming: 2 bases; J trimming: 5 bases; junction bases outside the gene matches: 9. This CDR3 is 15 amino acids long. CDR3 nucleotide sequence: TGTGCCTGGAGTACGAACAGGGGGCCTATGGAGACCCAGTACTTC. This translates into CAWSTNRGPMETQYF.

This chain uses TRBV6-5 with TRBJ1-3; D possibly corresponds to TRBD1 (6 bases). Germline values: CDR1 MNHEY, CDR2 SVGAGI. Deletions cut 0 bases from V and 3 bases from J, with 9 bases between. The CDR3 sequence is 15 residues long. The CDR3 here is CASSYSGTSGNTIYF. DNA of the CDR3: TGTGCCAGCAGTTACTCCGGGACAAGTGGAAACACCATATATTTT.

The CDR3 loop is CASSSTLTGTDTQYF. The CDR3 DNA reads as TGTGCCAGCAGCTCCACCTTGACTGGCACAGATACGCAGTATTTT. The chain carries TRBV7-3 and TRBJ2-3; no definite D call. V dropped 4 bases and J dropped 1 base, with 12 bases sitting between them. This CDR3 comprises 15 residues. Germline V gene sequence: CDR1 SGHTA, CDR2 FQGTGA.

The table lists this clone with a count of one. The chain couples TRBV24-1 to TRBJ2-6, with 9 bases matching TRBD1. Looked up from germline, CDR1 is KGHDR and CDR2 is SFDVKD. This CDR3 comprises 16 residues. Losses at the gene ends were 5 bases for V and 4 bases for J; bases not matched to a gene: 5. The DNA of the CDR3 is TGTGCCACCAGTGTAACAGGGGGCGGCGGGGCCAACGTCCTGACTTTC. Protein: CATSVTGGGGANVLTF.

The chain couples TRBV28 to TRBJ2-3; 12 nucleotides line up with TRBD2. CDR3 length: 19 residues. V trimming: 5 bases; J trimming: 7 bases; junction bases outside the gene matches: 19. CDR1 and CDR2 from the germline V gene are MDHEN and SYDVKM. The DNA of the CDR3 is TGTGCCAGCAGTCCTACCATTCGACTAGCGGGAGACTTTGTGAATACGCAGTATTTT. Its translation is CASSPTIRLAGDFVNTQYF.

CDR3 in amino acids: CASGFRTGGMVNEQFF. The CDR3 DNA follows: TGTGCTAGTGGTTTTAGGACAGGGGGCATGGTCAATGAGCAGTTCTTC. V gene TRBV12-5 combines with J gene TRBJ2-1; 11 nucleotides align to TRBD1. This CDR3 region has 16 residues. Germline-derived CDR1 and CDR2 are LGHNT and FRNRAP. V shed 3 bases and J 6 bases; nucleotides not matched to a gene: 7.

V usage is TRBV19 and J usage is TRBJ1-1, with D possibly matching TRBD1 (5 bases). Germline lookup yields CDR1 LNHDA and CDR2 SQIVND (reference sequence). The CDR3 covers 15 residues. Trimming pared 4 bases from V and 0 bases from J, leaving 12 bases between. The CDR3 loop reads CASSTLTVMNTEAFF. The CDR3 coding sequence is TGTGCCAGTAGTACCCTGACAGTTATGAACACTGAAGCTTTCTTT.

The V call is TRBV19, the J call TRBJ2-1; D may be TRBD2 (7 bases). The CDR3 totals 15 residues. CDR1 is LNHDA, CDR2 SQIVND, per germline (reference sequence). Deletions cut 6 bases from V and 8 bases from J, with 20 bases between. CDR3 loop: CASSPPPGEGDEQFF. In DNA form, the CDR3 reads TGTGCCAGTAGCCCCCCCCCAGGGGAGGGTGATGAGCAGTTCTTC.

V gene TRBV27 combines with J gene TRBJ2-6; the match to TRBD1 covers 12 bases. The germline gives CDR1 MNHEY, CDR2 SMNVEV (reference sequence). The CDR3 is 17 residues long. The ends lost 6 bases at V and 0 bases at J; junction bases unmatched: 3. The CDR3 DNA sequence: TGTGCCAGCAGCCTGGGACAGGGGGCCTCTGGGGCCAACGTCCTGACTTTC. This gives the protein CASSLGQGASGANVLTF.

The chain couples TRBV2 to TRBJ1-4; 7 bases agree with TRBD1. The germline CDR1 and CDR2 sequences are SNHLY and FYNNEI. V trimming: 10 bases; J trimming: 4 bases; junction bases outside the gene matches: 3. The CDR3 is made up of 12 amino acids. In DNA form, the CDR3 reads TGTGCCACGGGACAGCATAATGAAAAACTGTTTTTT. This gives the protein CATGQHNEKLFF.

The chain couples TRBV19 to TRBJ1-2, with D perhaps matching TRBD1 (5 bases). The CDR3 spans 12 residues. Germline V gene data show CDR1 as LNHDA and CDR2 as SQIVND (reference sequence). V was shortened by 2 bases and J by 7 bases, with 8 bases between the two germline ends. This CDR3 is CASSILGVGYTF. The CDR3 DNA is TGTGCCAGTAGTATACTAGGGGTTGGCTACACCTTC. The whole variable domain, remainder taken from reference TRBV19 and TRBJ1-2, is DGGITQSPKYLFRKEGQNVTLSCEQNLNHDAMYWYRQDPGQGLRLIYYSQIVNDFQKGDIAEGYSVSREKKESFPLTVTSAQKNPTAFYLCASSILGVGYTFGSGTRLTVV.

This chain uses TRBV4-1 with TRBJ2-2, with a tentative D call TRBD1 (6 bases). This CDR3 contains 18 residues. Germline loops: CDR1 MGHRA, CDR2 YSYEKL. Trimming removed 3 bases from V and 0 bases from J, with 17 bases in between. CDR3 region: CASSQSFRGYANTGELFF. The CDR3 DNA follows: TGCGCCAGCAGCCAGAGTTTCAGGGGTTACGCGAACACCGGGGAGCTGTTTTTT.

The rearrangement links TRBV20-1 to TRBJ1-4; D unresolved. The V and J ends lost 6 bases and 4 bases respectively, with 6 bases between them. The CDR3 is made up of 11 amino acids. Per the germline V gene, CDR1 is DFQATT and CDR2 is SNEGSKA (reference sequence). CDR3 in amino acids: CSAQFNEKLFF. In DNA form, the CDR3 reads TGCAGTGCCCAGTTTAATGAAAAACTGTTTTTT.

As regards this clone: Other DNA sequences of this sample code for an identical CDR3. The V and J genes are TRBV19 and TRBJ2-2; no clear D gene. CDR1 and CDR2 from the germline V gene are LNHDA and SQIVND (reference sequence). V dropped 3 bases and J dropped 0 bases, with 8 bases sitting between them. The CDR3 covers 15 residues. CDR3 residues: CASSIANSNTGELFF. The CDR3 DNA sequence: TGTGCCAGTAGTATTGCAAACTCGAACACCGGGGAGCTGTTTTTT.

The chain links TRBV5-8 to TRBJ2-5, with 12 bases aligning to TRBD2. V lost 4 bases to trimming and J lost 2 bases; unmatched junction nucleotides: 6. Germline V lookup: CDR1 SGHTS, CDR2 YDEGEE. The CDR3 has 16 residues. In nucleotides, the CDR3 is TGTGCCAGCAGCCAAGGACTAGCGGGGAGACAAGAGACCCAGTACTTC. Its protein product is CASSQGLAGRQETQYF.

The rearrangement joins TRBV5-1 to TRBJ2-3, with D possibly TRBD2 on 6 matching bases. The V end was cut by 3 bases, the J end by 4 bases, with 15 bases between. Per germline, CDR1 SGHRS and CDR2 YFSETQ. The CDR3 is 15 amino acids. In nucleotides, the CDR3 is TGCGCCAGCAGCTCCGGTCCGGGGGTCGCAGATACGCAGTATTTT. Protein sequence: CASSSGPGVADTQYF.

The chain couples TRBV13 to TRBJ2-7, with D perhaps TRBD1 (5 bases). CDR3 length: 15 residues. Germline assignment: CDR1 PRHDT and CDR2 FYEKMQ (reference sequence). V lost 1 base and J 6 bases, leaving 16 bases between the germline ends. The CDR3 DNA reads TGTGCCAGCAGCTTAGTGCCCGGACAAGGTTCCGAGCAGTACTTC. It specifies CASSLVPGQGSEQYF.

V is TRBV6-5 and J is TRBJ1-2, with 7 nucleotides matching TRBD1. The trim removed 5 bases at V and 2 bases at J, leaving 8 bases unmatched. Germline V gene sequence: CDR1 MNHEY, CDR2 SVGAGI. The CDR3 consists of 15 residues. The CDR3 nucleotides are TGTGCCAGCAGTCTCTATAGGGGGCAGAACTATGGCTACACCTTC. Translated, it gives CASSLYRGQNYGYTF.

The chain uses TRBV20-1 and TRBJ2-1, with a possible D match to TRBD2 (6 bases). Deletions cut 3 bases from V and 1 base from J, with 16 bases between. The CDR3 loop spans 16 amino acids. Germline-derived CDR1 and CDR2 are DFQATT and SNEGSKA (reference sequence). The CDR3 sequence is CSASSRREWSYNEQFF. DNA for the CDR3: TGCAGTGCTAGTTCCCGACGGGAGTGGTCCTACAATGAGCAGTTCTTC.

V gene TRBV5-1 combines with J gene TRBJ1-2; 7 bases are shared with TRBD1. V gave up 4 bases and J gave up 2 bases; unmatched junction bases: 8. Germline V gene data show CDR1 as SGHRS and CDR2 as YFSETQ. The CDR3 has 15 amino acids. The CDR3 DNA is TGCGCCAGCAGCAGAGACAGGGTACTGAACTATGGCTACACCTTC. This gives the protein CASSRDRVLNYGYTF.

This clone was counted a few times. This rearrangement joins TRBV2 to TRBJ1-4; D is perhaps TRBD1 (5 bases). Per the germline V gene, CDR1 is SNHLY and CDR2 is FYNNEI. There are 14 residues in the CDR3. V lost 4 bases and J lost 3, with 9 bases in between. The CDR3: CASSALRANEKLFF. Written as DNA, the CDR3 is TGTGCCAGCAGTGCGCTCAGGGCTAATGAAAAACTGTTTTTT.

The chain is built from TRBV5-1 and TRBJ2-3; 10 bases fit TRBD2. The CDR3 runs 17 residues. CDR1 is SGHRS, CDR2 YFSETQ, per germline. With V trimmed by 0 bases and J by 4 bases, 8 bases remained unmatched. Here the CDR3 reads CASSLVLAGVSADTQYF. In DNA, the CDR3 is TGCGCCAGCAGCTTGGTTCTAGCGGGAGTATCAGCAGATACGCAGTATTTT.

The V gene is TRBV29-1, the J gene TRBJ1-2; no reliable D call. The CDR3 totals 15 residues. V lost 4 bases and J 4 bases, leaving 19 bases between the germline ends. CDR1 is SQVTM, CDR2 ANQGSEA, per germline. CDR3 region: CSVGPETAGGYGYTF. CDR3 nucleotide sequence: TGCAGCGTTGGACCTGAGACGGCCGGCGGCTATGGCTACACCTTC.